This T cell receptor beta chain was retrieved from a study of T cell responses to AZD1222 COVID-19 vaccine. Study details: Second-dose intervals near 4 or 12 weeks were combined.

The germline V gene has CDR1 SGHRS and CDR2 YFSETQ. There are 11 residues in the CDR3. V gave up 4 bases and J gave up 12 bases, with 13 bases separating them. Sequenced by immunoSEQ multiplex PCR; TCRdb stores in-frame clones only, minus some. The table records about 110,000 clones, more than 85% of them present only once. The clonotype was recovered from an adult in good health. The input for sequencing was peripheral blood, taken on day 0 of AZD1222 vaccination. The J gene is TRBJ2-5, the V gene TRBV5-1; the D is unclear. The CDR3, as DNA: TGCGCCAGCAGCCCTAGGGATTTGGAGTACTTC. This codes for CASSPRDLEYF.